The 21 T cell receptor beta chains below come from one sample, sequenced in a study of cytomegalovirus exposure and HLA in healthy donors. It was with 60 Vbeta and 13 Jbeta primers that the PCR ran. The protocol was immunoSEQ multiplex PCR, while the TCRdb copy is restricted to in-frame clones and leaves out a portion. The sample has approximately 150,000 clones; 75% to 85% are singletons. The sequencing input was PBMCs. These receptors all stem from a woman aged 18-29 years in good health and CMV-seropositive.

The chain uses TRBV28 and TRBJ2-7, with D maybe TRBD2 (5 bases). Germline CDR1 is MDHEN and CDR2 is SYDVKM. The CDR3 is 15 amino acids. V was shortened by 6 bases and J by 2 bases, with 17 bases between the two germline ends. The CDR3 DNA sequence: TGTGCCAGCAGCCAACGCGGGCTTGCGGCCTACGAGCAGTACTTC. Residues: CASSQRGLAAYEQYF.

CDR3 nucleotides: TGTGCCAGCGCGATAAGTACTGAAGCTTTCTTT. It codes for CASAISTEAFF. V is TRBV2 and J is TRBJ1-1; D is undetermined. Trimming took 8 bases from V and 5 from J, leaving 9 bases between them. This CDR3 region has 11 residues. The germline V gene has CDR1 SNHLY and CDR2 FYNNEI. The complete variable domain, with remaining parts taken from reference TRBV2 and TRBJ1-1, reads EPEVTQTPSHQVTQMGQEVILRCVPISNHLYFYWYRQILGQKVEFLVSFYNNEISEKSEIFDDQFSVERPDGSNFTLKIRSTKLEDSAMYFCASAISTEAFFGQGTRLTVV.

V usage is TRBV5-1 and J usage is TRBJ2-3, with TRBD1 matching 7 bases. V lost 3 bases and J lost 4; bases outside the gene matches: 2. Germline V gene data show CDR1 as SGHRS and CDR2 as YFSETQ. CDR3 length: 13 residues. For the CDR3, the DNA is TGCGCCAGCAGCTCGACAGGGCCAGATACGCAGTATTTT. This encodes CASSSTGPDTQYF. The whole variable domain, remainder taken from reference TRBV5-1 and TRBJ2-3, is KAGVTQTPRYLIKTRGQQVTLSCSPISGHRSVSWYQQTPGQGLQFLFEYFSETQRNKGNFPGRFSGRQFSNSRSEMNVSTLELGDSALYLCASSSTGPDTQYFGPGTRLTVL.

The chain links TRBV30 to TRBJ1-6; D uncertain. Looked up from germline, CDR1 is GTSNPN and CDR2 is SVGIG (reference sequence). V lost 2 bases and J lost 8, with 10 bases in between. This CDR3 comprises 13 residues. CDR3 in amino acids: CAWSLALDSPLHF. The CDR3 DNA is TGTGCCTGGAGTCTAGCCCTGGATTCACCCCTCCACTTT.

V and J are TRBV28 and TRBJ1-3; 7 nucleotides align to TRBD1. V was clipped by 4 bases and J by 0 bases; unmatched bases: 6. Germline V gene sequence: CDR1 MDHEN, CDR2 SYDVKM. The CDR3 runs 16 residues. Written as DNA, the CDR3 is TGTGCCAGCAGTTCTACAGGGACAGCCTCTGGAAACACCATATATTTT. Encoded protein: CASSSTGTASGNTIYF.

This chain links TRBV7-9 with TRBJ2-2; D unclear. Germline V gives CDR1 SEHNR, CDR2 FQNEAQ (reference sequence). The V end was cut by 4 bases, the J end by 8 bases, with 8 bases between. There are 12 residues in the CDR3. DNA for the CDR3: TGTGCCAGCAGCTGGCCAATGGGGGAGCTGTTTTTT. The encoded protein is CASSWPMGELFF.

The chain employs TRBV9 and TRBJ2-1, with 10 bases lining up with TRBD2. CDR1 SGDLS and CDR2 YYNGEE come from the germline V gene. The CDR3 has 15 amino acids. The trim removed 3 bases at V and 6 bases at J, leaving 6 bases unmatched. Here the CDR3 reads CASSALLAGFNEQFF. DNA for the CDR3: TGTGCCAGCAGCGCCCTACTAGCGGGATTCAATGAGCAGTTCTTC.

This clone showed up just a few times. This chain connects TRBV6-4 to TRBJ2-3; D gene uncertain. Trimming took off 6 bases at V and 6 bases at J, with 13 bases between the two ends. The CDR3 spans 13 residues. The V gene's germline CDR1 is MRHNA and CDR2 SNTAGT. CDR3 amino acids: CASSLQTRDTQYF. CDR3 DNA sequence: TGTGCCAGCAGCCTGCAAACCCGGGATACGCAGTATTTT.

This chain joins TRBV19 and TRBJ2-1, with unresolved D. V dropped 3 bases and J dropped 7 bases, with 16 bases sitting between them. Germline CDR1 reads LNHDA; CDR2 reads SQIVND (reference sequence). The CDR3 has 15 residues. The CDR3 sequence is CASSITAVAVNEQFF. As DNA, the CDR3 is TGTGCCAGTAGTATCACGGCAGTAGCTGTAAATGAGCAGTTCTTC.

The chain joins TRBV7-6 to TRBJ2-3; D may be TRBD1 (5 bases). The V and J ends lost 4 bases and 5 bases respectively, with 13 bases between them. The CDR3 loop spans 14 amino acids. The germline V gene has CDR1 SGHVS and CDR2 FNYEAQ. The CDR3 DNA follows: TGTGCCAGCAGCTCCTTAGGGGTAGGAGATACGCAGTATTTT. It codes for CASSSLGVGDTQYF. The whole variable domain, remainder taken from reference TRBV7-6 and TRBJ2-3, is GAGVSQSPRYKVTKRGQDVALRCDPISGHVSLYWYRQALGQGPEFLTYFNYEAQQDKSGLPNDRFSAERPEGSISTLTIQRTEQRDSAMYRCASSSLGVGDTQYFGPGTRLTVL.

The rearrangement uses TRBV27 and TRBJ1-2; D call uncertain. CDR1 MNHEY and CDR2 SMNVEV come from the germline V gene (reference sequence). The CDR3 has 16 amino acids. Trimming removed 4 bases at V and 5 bases at J, with 20 bases between. CDR3 nucleotides: TGTGCCAGCAGTTCATCTTATGAGGGAAGGGCTTATGGCTACACCTTC. It translates to CASSSSYEGRAYGYTF.

This clone was seen only a few times. The genes are TRBV28 and TRBJ2-6, with D unclear. Germline loops: CDR1 MDHEN, CDR2 SYDVKM. This CDR3 contains 14 residues. V lost 4 bases, J lost 0 bases, and 4 bases lay in between. For the CDR3, the DNA is TGTGCCAGCAGTTACTACTCTGGGGCCAACGTCCTGACTTTC. It encodes CASSYYSGANVLTF.

CDR3 DNA sequence: TGTGCCTGGAGTCCGACAGGGGGCCTCTCCTACGAGCAGTACTTC. Protein sequence: CAWSPTGGLSYEQYF. The V and J genes are TRBV30 and TRBJ2-7, with 10 bases lining up with TRBD1. In germline, CDR1 is GTSNPN, CDR2 SVGIG (reference sequence). This CDR3 has 15 residues. Trimming removed 2 bases from V and 0 bases from J; junction bases left unmatched: 4.

The gene calls are TRBV6-1 and TRBJ2-1, with TRBD1 identical over 8 bases. The CDR3 has 14 amino acids. CDR1 and CDR2 (germline): MNHNS, SASEGT. J gave up 1 base and V 6 bases, and 2 bases lay outside the gene matches. CDR3 bases: TGTGCCAGCAGCCGACAGGGGTCCTACAATGAGCAGTTCTTC. Translation: CASSRQGSYNEQFF.

The rearrangement uses TRBV5-8 and TRBJ1-2; 10 bases fit TRBD1. The CDR3 sequence is 15 residues long. After removal of 4 bases from V and 6 bases from J, the junction contained 9 bases not matched to a gene. CDR1 is SGHTS, CDR2 YDEGEE, per germline. This CDR3 is CASSRRRGQGHGYTF. The CDR3 coding sequence is TGTGCCAGCAGCCGCCGGCGGGGACAGGGGCATGGCTACACCTTC.

The rearrangement links TRBV5-1 to TRBJ2-7; TRBD1 matches at 8 bases. The trim removed 5 bases at V and 2 bases at J, leaving 18 bases unmatched. The CDR3 runs 18 residues. Germline V CDR1 and CDR2: SGHRS, YFSETQ. DNA of the CDR3: TGCGCCAGCAGTTATAGGGTGACAGGGGAGGCCCTCACCTACGAGCAGTACTTC. Translating it yields CASSYRVTGEALTYEQYF.

V gene TRBV18 combines with J gene TRBJ1-5; perhaps TRBD1 as D (6 bases). The CDR3 spans 14 residues. Between the trimmed V and J ends, which lost 1 base and 3 bases, there was a span of 7 bases. CDR1 is KGHSH, CDR2 LQKENI, per germline. CDR3 in amino acids: CASSPQGVNQPQHF. CDR3 DNA: TGTGCCAGCTCACCACAGGGGGTCAATCAGCCCCAGCATTTT.

There are a few counts of this clone. The CDR3 DNA reads TGTGCCAGCAGTTCACTGGACAGCACCTACGAGCAGTACTTC. It translates to CASSSLDSTYEQYF. This chain links TRBV28 with TRBJ2-7; possibly TRBD1 for D (6 bases). The CDR3 is made up of 14 amino acids. The germline V gene has CDR1 MDHEN and CDR2 SYDVKM. V lost 4 bases and J lost 2, with 12 bases in between.

The chain carries TRBV15 and TRBJ2-5; D gene unclear. Trimming took 1 base from V and 5 from J, leaving 5 bases between them. This CDR3 has 12 residues. Germline values: CDR1 LNHNV, CDR2 YYDKDF (reference sequence). CDR3 protein: CATSRVRETQYF. The CDR3 nucleotides are TGTGCCACCAGCAGAGTCAGGGAGACCCAGTACTTC.

This clone was seen more than once but under ten times. The genes are TRBV27 and TRBJ1-2; 7 positions match TRBD1. CDR3 size: 15 residues. With V trimmed by 3 bases and J by 5 bases, 9 bases remained unmatched. Germline CDR1 and CDR2: MNHEY and SMNVEV (reference sequence). The CDR3 loop is CASSLSQGVSYGYTF. The CDR3, as DNA: TGTGCCAGCAGTTTGTCTCAGGGGGTTTCATATGGCTACACCTTC.

This chain uses TRBV27 with TRBJ2-2; D might be TRBD2 (5 bases). CDR1 is MNHEY and CDR2 is SMNVEV in the germline V gene (reference sequence). V lost 6 bases and J 7 bases, leaving 12 bases between the germline ends. The CDR3 totals 13 residues. CDR3 nucleotides: TGTGCCAGCAGCCCGGGGTGGAGCGGGGAGCTGTTTTTT. This gives the protein CASSPGWSGELFF.